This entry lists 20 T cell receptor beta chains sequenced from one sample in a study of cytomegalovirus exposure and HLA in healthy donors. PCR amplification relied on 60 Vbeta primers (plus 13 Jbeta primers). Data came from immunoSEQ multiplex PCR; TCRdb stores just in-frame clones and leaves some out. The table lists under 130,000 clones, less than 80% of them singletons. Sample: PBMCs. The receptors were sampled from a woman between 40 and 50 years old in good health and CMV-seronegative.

CDR3 bases: TGTGCCAGCAGCTTGGGGGCCGGGACAGGACGCTATGGCTACACCTTC. As protein: CASSLGAGTGRYGYTF. This chain joins TRBV5-6 and TRBJ1-2; 8 bases line up with TRBD1. Germline V gene sequence: CDR1 SGHDT, CDR2 YYEEEE. The CDR3 is 16 amino acids. With V trimmed by 0 bases and J by 4 bases, 8 bases remained unmatched.

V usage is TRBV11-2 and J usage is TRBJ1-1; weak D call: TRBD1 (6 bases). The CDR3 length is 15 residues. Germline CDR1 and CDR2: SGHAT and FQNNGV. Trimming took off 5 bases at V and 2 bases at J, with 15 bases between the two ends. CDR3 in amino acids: CASSKQGLINTEAFF. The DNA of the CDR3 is TGTGCCAGCAGCAAGCAGGGGCTTATCAACACTGAAGCTTTCTTT. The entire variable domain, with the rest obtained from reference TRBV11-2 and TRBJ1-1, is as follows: EAGVAQSPRYKIIEKRQSVAFWCNPISGHATLYWYQQILGQGPKLLIQFQNNGVVDDSQLPKDRFSAERLKGVDSTLKIQPAKLEDSAVYLCASSKQGLINTEAFFGQGTRLTVV.

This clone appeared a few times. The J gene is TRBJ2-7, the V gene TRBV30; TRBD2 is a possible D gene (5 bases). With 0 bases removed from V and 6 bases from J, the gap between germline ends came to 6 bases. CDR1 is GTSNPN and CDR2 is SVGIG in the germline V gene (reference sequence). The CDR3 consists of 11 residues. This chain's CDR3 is CAWSVGGEQYF. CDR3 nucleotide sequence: TGTGCCTGGAGTGTTGGAGGCGAGCAGTACTTC.

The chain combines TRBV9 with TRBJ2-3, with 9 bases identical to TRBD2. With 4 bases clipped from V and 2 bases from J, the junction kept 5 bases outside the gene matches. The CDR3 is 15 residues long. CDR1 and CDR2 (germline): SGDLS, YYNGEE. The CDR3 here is CASSFSSGNTDTQYF. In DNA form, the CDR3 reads TGTGCCAGCAGCTTCTCTAGCGGGAACACAGATACGCAGTATTTT. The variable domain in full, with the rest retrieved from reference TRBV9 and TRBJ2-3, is DSGVTQTPKHLITATGQRVTLRCSPRSGDLSVYWYQQSLDQGLQFLIQYYNGEERAKGNILERFSAQQFPDLHSELNLSSLELGDSALYFCASSFSSGNTDTQYFGPGTRLTVL.

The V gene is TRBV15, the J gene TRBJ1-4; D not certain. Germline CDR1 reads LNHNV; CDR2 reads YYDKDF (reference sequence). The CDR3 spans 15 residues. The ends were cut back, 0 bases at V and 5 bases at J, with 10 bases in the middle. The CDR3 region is CATSRDMSGNEKLFF. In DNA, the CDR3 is TGTGCCACCAGCAGAGATATGTCAGGAAATGAAAAACTGTTTTTT.

The CDR3 DNA reads as TGTGCCAGCAGTCAAGGGGCCGTGAGCCAGCCCCAGCATTTT. Protein product: CASSQGAVSQPQHF. The chain is built from TRBV6-5 and TRBJ1-5; maybe TRBD1 (5 bases). This CDR3 contains 14 residues. Germline V gene lookup returns CDR1 MNHEY and CDR2 SVGAGI. The germline V and J ends were trimmed by 5 bases and 7 bases, with 15 bases remaining between them.

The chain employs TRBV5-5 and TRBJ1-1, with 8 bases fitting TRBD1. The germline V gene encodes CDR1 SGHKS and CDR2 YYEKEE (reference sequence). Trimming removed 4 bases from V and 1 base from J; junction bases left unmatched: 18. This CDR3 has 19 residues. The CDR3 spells CASSPRSSGQALSNTEAFF. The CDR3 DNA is TGTGCCAGCAGCCCTAGGAGTTCGGGACAGGCGTTATCGAACACTGAAGCTTTCTTT.

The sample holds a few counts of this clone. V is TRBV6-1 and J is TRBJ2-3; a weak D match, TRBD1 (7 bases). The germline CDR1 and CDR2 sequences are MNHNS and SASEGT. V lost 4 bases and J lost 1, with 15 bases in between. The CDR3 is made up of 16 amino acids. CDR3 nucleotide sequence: TGTGCCAGCAGTGCCCGACAGGGAGGAGGCACAGATACGCAGTATTTT. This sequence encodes CASSARQGGGTDTQYF.

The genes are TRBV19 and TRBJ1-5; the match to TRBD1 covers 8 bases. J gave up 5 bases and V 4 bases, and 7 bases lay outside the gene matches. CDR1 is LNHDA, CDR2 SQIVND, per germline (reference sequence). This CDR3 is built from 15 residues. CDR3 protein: CASSTKDREDQPQHF. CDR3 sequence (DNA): TGTGCCAGTAGTACAAAGGACAGGGAGGATCAGCCCCAGCATTTT.

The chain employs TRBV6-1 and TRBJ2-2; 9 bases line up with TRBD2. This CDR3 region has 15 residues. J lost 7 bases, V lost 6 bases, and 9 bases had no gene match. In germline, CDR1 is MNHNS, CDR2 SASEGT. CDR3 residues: CASRKRGATGGELFF. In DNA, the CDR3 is TGTGCCAGCAGGAAGCGGGGGGCCACCGGCGGGGAGCTGTTTTTT.

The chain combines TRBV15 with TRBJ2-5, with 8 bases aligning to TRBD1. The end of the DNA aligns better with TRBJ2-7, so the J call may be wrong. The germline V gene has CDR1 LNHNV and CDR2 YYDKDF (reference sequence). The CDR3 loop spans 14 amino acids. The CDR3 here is CATSRARGLYEQYF. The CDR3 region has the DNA TGTGCCACCAGCAGAGCCAGGGGGCTTTACGAGCAGTACTTC.

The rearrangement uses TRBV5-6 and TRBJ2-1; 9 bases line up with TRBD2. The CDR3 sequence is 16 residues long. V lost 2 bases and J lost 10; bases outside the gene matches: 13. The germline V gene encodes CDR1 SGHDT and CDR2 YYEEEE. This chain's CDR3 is CASSLPGLAYGKEQFF. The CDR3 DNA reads TGTGCCAGCAGCTTACCGGGACTAGCCTATGGGAAGGAGCAGTTCTTC.

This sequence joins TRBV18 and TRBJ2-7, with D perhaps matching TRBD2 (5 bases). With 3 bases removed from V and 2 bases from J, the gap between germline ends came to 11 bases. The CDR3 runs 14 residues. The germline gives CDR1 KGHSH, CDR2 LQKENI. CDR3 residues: CASSPAGSPYEQYF. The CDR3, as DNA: TGTGCCAGCTCACCCGCGGGTAGTCCCTACGAGCAGTACTTC.

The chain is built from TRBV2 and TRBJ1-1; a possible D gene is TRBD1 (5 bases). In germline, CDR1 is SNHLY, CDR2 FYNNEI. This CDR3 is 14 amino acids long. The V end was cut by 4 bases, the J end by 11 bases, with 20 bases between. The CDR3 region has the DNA TGTGCCAGCAGTGCCGCCGGGGCTTCCGCGGGGGCTTTCTTT. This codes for CASSAAGASAGAFF. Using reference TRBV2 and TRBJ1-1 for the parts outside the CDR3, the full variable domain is EPEVTQTPSHQVTQMGQEVILRCVPISNHLYFYWYRQILGQKVEFLVSFYNNEISEKSEIFDDQFSVERPDGSNFTLKIRSTKLEDSAMYFCASSAAGASAGAFFGQGTRLTVV.

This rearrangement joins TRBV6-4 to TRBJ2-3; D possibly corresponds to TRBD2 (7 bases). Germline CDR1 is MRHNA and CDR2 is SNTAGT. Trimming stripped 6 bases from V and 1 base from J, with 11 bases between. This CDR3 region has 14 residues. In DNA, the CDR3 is TGTGCCAGCAGCCGGGGGGCAGGCACAGATACGCAGTATTTT. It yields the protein CASSRGAGTDTQYF.

CDR3 in amino acids: CASSLRRGGLYNEQFF. The CDR3 DNA reads as TGTGCCAGCAGCTTGCGGCGGGGGGGCCTCTACAATGAGCAGTTCTTC. The chain recombines TRBV7-2 with TRBJ2-1; 9 bases map to TRBD2. The CDR3 runs to 16 residues. The V gene's germline CDR1 is SGHTA and CDR2 FQGNSA. V dropped 3 bases and J dropped 3; count of bases not matched to a gene: 6. The full variable domain, rest sourced from reference TRBV7-2 and TRBJ2-1, is GAGVSQSPSNKVTEKGKDVELRCDPISGHTALYWYRQSLGQGLEFLIYFQGNSAPDKSGLPSDRFSAERTGGSVSTLTIQRTQQEDSAVYLCASSLRRGGLYNEQFFGPGTRLTVL.

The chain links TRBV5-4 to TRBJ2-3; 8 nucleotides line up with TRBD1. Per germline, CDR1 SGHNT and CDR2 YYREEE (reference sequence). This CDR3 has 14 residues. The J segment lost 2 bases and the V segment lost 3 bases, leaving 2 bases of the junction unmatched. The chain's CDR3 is CASSWDRLTDTQYF. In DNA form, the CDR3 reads TGTGCCAGCAGCTGGGACAGGCTCACAGATACGCAGTATTTT.

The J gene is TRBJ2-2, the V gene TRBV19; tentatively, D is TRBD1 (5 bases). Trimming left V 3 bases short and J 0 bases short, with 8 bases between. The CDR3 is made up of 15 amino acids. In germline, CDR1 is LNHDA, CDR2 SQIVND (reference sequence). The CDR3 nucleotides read TGTGCCAGTAGTATGCAAGGGGCGAACACCGGGGAGCTGTTTTTT. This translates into CASSMQGANTGELFF.

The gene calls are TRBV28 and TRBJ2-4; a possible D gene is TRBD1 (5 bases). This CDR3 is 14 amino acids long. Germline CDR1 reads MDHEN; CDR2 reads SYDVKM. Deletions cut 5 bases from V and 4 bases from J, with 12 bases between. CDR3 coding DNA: TGTGCCAGCAGTCCCCCCAGGGCTAAAAACATTCAGTACTTC. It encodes CASSPPRAKNIQYF.

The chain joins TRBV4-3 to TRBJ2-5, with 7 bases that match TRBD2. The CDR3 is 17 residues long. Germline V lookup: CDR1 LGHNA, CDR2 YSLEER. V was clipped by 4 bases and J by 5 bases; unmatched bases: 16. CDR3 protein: CASSLAWSLGGRETQYF. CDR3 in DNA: TGCGCCAGCAGCCTCGCGTGGTCTCTCGGGGGGAGGGAGACCCAGTACTTC.